This entry concerns a single T cell receptor (beta chain). The second PCR ran roughly 6 to 11 cycles with a sample-barcoded 5' primer and J-beta primers. At least 3 million CDR3-containing paired-end reads were obtained per sample. TCRdb analysed the 5' RACE reads with MiXCR anew, one entry per CDR3 protein. The sample includes fewer than 650,000 distinct CDR3 sequences, roughly a quarter of them seen just once. The germline V gene encodes CDR1 SGHDN and CDR2 FVKESK. The CDR3 loop spans 15 amino acids. The sample is drawn from a study of blood T cells in healthy people across ages. Study context: Template switching captured about one barcoded beta molecule per two T cells.

This sample also appeared in a second study, on T cells of mothers and their children. That paper states: According to the study, all extracted RNA entered cDNA synthesis at around 1.4 ug per 15 ul. Related mother-child pairs showed slightly, non-significantly higher overlap than unrelated pairs.

The sequence was obtained from a boy between 2 and 10 years old in good health. Sequenced: blood. The chain couples TRBV14 to TRBJ2-5; the match to TRBD2 covers 13 bases. The DNA end favors TRBJ2-1, so the J call may be wrong. The CDR3 DNA follows: TGTGCCAGCAGCCCAGGACTAGCGGGGGCTCTAGGGCAGTTCTTC. Its protein product is CASSPGLAGALGQFF.